Following are 6 T cell receptor beta chains from one sample sequenced in a study of CD8+CD57+ T cells in acquired aplastic anemia. Using genomic DNA as the template, TCR beta VDJ and CDR3 profiling was carried out. TCRdb itself ran the reads through MiXCR, one entry per CDR3 protein. The table has more than 150,000 distinct CDR3 sequences, approximately 45% seen once; the top ten hold about 2.9%. What was sequenced was sorted CD4+, CD8+, or CD8+CD57+ T cells (not recorded which) from PBMCs. All receptors derive from a human donor in good health.

This clonotype came up many times. V is TRBV7-3 and J is TRBJ2-1, with 14 bases matching TRBD2. The junction had 3 bases not matched to a gene; V was cut back by 5 bases and J by 6 bases. The CDR3 has 15 amino acids. Germline CDR1 reads SGHTA; CDR2 reads FQGTGA. CDR3 nucleotide sequence: TGTGCCAGCAGCCTCGGGACTAGCGGGGGCAATGAGCAGTTCTTC. Protein sequence: CASSLGTSGGNEQFF.

This clonotype was seen at least ten times. The chain links TRBV7-8 to TRBJ1-2, with unresolved D. The CDR3 sequence is 12 residues long. V lost 5 bases, J lost 8 bases, and 12 bases lay in between. The germline CDR1 and CDR2 sequences are SGHVS and FQNEAQ. The CDR3 coding sequence is TGTGCCAGCAGCCCTTCTGGGGAAGGCTACACCTTC. Protein product: CASSPSGEGYTF.

This clonotype came up many times. The rearrangement joins TRBV25-1 to TRBJ1-2; D remains ambiguous. The germline V gene has CDR1 MGHDK and CDR2 SYGVNS. With 3 bases removed from V and 5 bases from J, the gap between germline ends came to 13 bases. The length of the CDR3 is 14 residues. The CDR3 loop reads CASSDRYGLYGYTF. CDR3 nucleotide sequence: TGTGCCAGCAGTGATCGGTACGGCCTGTATGGCTACACCTTC.

With respect to this clonotype: The missing conserved phenylalanine or tryptophan at the end of this CDR3 makes a read error likely. V is TRBV7-9 and J is TRBJ2-1, with D hard to call. CDR1 and CDR2 (germline): SEHNR, FQNEAQ (reference sequence). V shed 5 bases and J shed 8 bases, with 13 bases lying between them. This CDR3 spans 13 amino acids. CDR3 sequence: CASSLTVWHEQFL. The CDR3 DNA reads as TGTGCCAGCAGCCTTACTGTCTGGCATGAGCAGTTCCTC.

The CDR3 reads CAISEQTGTEAFF. The CDR3 nucleotides are TGTGCCATCAGTGAACAGACGGGGACTGAAGCTTTCTTT. The rearrangement links TRBV10-3 to TRBJ1-1; D ambiguous. Germline CDR1 and CDR2: ENHRY and SYGVKD. The ends were cut back, 3 bases at V and 5 bases at J, with 10 bases in the middle. The length of the CDR3 is 13 residues.

The chain couples TRBV9 to TRBJ1-6, with a possible D match to TRBD1 (5 bases). This CDR3 comprises 16 residues. Germline V gene data show CDR1 as SGDLS and CDR2 as YYNGEE. The V end lost 1 base, the J end lost 5 bases, and 13 bases lay between the germline ends. The CDR3 sequence: CASSVTVDSNNSPLHF. CDR3 nucleotides: TGTGCCAGCAGCGTAACGGTCGACAGTAATAATTCACCCCTCCACTTT.